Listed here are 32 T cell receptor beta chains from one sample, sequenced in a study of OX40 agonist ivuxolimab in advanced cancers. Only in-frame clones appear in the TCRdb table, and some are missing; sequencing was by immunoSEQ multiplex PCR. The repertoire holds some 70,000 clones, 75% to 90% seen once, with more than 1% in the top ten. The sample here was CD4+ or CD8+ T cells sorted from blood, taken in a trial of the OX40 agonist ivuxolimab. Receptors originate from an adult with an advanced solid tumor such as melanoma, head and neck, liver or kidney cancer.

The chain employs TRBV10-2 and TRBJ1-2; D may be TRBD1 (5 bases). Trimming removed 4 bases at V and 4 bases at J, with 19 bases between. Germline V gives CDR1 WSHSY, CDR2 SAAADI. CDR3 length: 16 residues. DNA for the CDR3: TGCGCCAGCAGTGTGCAGGGAAATAGGGGTGTCTATGGCTACACCTTC. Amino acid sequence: CASSVQGNRGVYGYTF.

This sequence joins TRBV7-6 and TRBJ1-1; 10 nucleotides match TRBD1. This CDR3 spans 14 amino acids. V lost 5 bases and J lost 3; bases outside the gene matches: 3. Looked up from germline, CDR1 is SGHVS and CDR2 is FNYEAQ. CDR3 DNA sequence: TGTGCCAGCAGCCGCGGACAGGGGGACACTGAAGCTTTCTTT. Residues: CASSRGQGDTEAFF.

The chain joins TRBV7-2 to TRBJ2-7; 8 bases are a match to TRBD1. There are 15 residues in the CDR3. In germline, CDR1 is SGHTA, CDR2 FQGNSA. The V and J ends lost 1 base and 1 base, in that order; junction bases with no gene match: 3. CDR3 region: CASSLVGTGSYEQYF. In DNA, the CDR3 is TGTGCCAGCAGCTTAGTGGGGACAGGATCCTACGAGCAGTACTTC. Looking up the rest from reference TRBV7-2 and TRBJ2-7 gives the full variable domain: GAGVSQSPSNKVTEKGKDVELRCDPISGHTALYWYRQSLGQGLEFLIYFQGNSAPDKSGLPSDRFSAERTGGSVSTLTIQRTQQEDSAVYLCASSLVGTGSYEQYFGPGTRLTVT.

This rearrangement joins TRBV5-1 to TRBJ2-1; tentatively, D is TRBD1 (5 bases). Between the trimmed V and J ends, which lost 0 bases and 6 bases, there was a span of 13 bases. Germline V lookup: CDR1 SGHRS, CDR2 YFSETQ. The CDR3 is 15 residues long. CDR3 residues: CASSLEGSASNEQFF. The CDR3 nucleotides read TGCGCCAGCAGCTTGGAGGGGTCTGCCTCCAATGAGCAGTTCTTC.

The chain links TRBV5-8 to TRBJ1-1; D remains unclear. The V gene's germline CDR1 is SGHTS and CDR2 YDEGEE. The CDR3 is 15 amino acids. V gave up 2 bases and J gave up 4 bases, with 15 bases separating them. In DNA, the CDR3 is TGTGCCAGCAGCTTTGTGCCCCCCTTAGGCACTGAAGCTTTCTTT. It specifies CASSFVPPLGTEAFF. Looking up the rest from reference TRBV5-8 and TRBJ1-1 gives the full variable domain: EAGVTQSPTHLIKTRGQQATLRCSPISGHTSVYWYQQALGLGLQFLLWYDEGEERNRGNFPPRFSGRQFPNYSSELNVNALELEDSALYLCASSFVPPLGTEAFFGQGTRLTVV.

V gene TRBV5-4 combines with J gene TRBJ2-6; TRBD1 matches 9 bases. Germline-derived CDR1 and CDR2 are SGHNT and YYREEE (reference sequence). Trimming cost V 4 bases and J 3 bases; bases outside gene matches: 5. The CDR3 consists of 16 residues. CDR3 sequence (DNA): TGTGCCAGCAGCGTGGGACAGGGAGGTGGGGCCAACGTCCTGACTTTC. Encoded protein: CASSVGQGGGANVLTF.

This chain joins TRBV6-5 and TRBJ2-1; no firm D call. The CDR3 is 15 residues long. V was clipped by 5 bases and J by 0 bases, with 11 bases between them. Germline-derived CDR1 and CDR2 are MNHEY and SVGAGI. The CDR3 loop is CASSNGWNSYNEQFF. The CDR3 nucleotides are TGTGCCAGCAGTAATGGGTGGAACTCCTACAATGAGCAGTTCTTC.

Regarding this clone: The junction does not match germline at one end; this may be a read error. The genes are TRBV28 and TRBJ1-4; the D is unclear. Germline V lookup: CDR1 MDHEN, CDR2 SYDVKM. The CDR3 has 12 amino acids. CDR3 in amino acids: CASSFESRSPHF. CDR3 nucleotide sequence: TGTGCCAGCAGTTTTGAGTCCCGGTCACCTCATTTT. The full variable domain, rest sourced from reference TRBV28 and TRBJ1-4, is DVKVTQSSRYLVKRTGEKVFLECVQDMDHENMFWYRQDPGLGLRLIYFSYDVKMKEKGDIPEGYSVSREKKERFSLILESASTNQTSMYLCASSFESRSPHFGSGTQLSVL.

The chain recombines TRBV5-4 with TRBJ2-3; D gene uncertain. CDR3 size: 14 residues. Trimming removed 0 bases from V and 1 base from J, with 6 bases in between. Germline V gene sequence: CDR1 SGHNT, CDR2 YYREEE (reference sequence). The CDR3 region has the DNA TGTGCCAGCAGCTTGGGGCAGCGCACAGATACGCAGTATTTT. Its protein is CASSLGQRTDTQYF.

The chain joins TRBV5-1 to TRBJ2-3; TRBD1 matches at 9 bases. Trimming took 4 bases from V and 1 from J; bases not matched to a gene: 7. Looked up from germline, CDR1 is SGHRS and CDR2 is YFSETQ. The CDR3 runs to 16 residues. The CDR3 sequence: CASSSLQGAGTDTQYF. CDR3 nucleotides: TGCGCCAGCAGCAGCCTACAGGGGGCCGGCACAGATACGCAGTATTTT.

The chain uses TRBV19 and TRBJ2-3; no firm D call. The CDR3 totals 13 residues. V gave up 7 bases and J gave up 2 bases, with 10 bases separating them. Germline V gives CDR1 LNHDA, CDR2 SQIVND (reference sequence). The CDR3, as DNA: TGTGCCAGTAAGTGGGCCTCCACAGATACGCAGTATTTT. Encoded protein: CASKWASTDTQYF.

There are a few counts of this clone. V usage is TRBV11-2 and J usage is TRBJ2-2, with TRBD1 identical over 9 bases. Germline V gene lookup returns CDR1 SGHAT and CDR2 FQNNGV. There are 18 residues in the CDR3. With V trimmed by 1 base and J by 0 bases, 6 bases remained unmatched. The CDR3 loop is CASSLVLGQGANTGELFF. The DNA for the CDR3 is TGTGCCAGCAGCTTAGTTCTGGGACAGGGAGCGAACACCGGGGAGCTGTTTTTT.

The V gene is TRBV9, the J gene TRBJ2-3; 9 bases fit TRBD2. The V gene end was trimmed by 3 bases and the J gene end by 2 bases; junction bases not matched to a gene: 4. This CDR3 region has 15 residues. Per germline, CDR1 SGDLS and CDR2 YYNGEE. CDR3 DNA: TGTGCCAGCAGCGCGCTAGCGGGGAACACAGATACGCAGTATTTT. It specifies CASSALAGNTDTQYF.

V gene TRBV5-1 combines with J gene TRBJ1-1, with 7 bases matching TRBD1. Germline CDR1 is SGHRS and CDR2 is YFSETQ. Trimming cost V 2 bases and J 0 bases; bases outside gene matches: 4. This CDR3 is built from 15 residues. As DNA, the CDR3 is TGCGCCAGCAGCTTAATTCAGGGGGTGAACACTGAAGCTTTCTTT. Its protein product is CASSLIQGVNTEAFF.

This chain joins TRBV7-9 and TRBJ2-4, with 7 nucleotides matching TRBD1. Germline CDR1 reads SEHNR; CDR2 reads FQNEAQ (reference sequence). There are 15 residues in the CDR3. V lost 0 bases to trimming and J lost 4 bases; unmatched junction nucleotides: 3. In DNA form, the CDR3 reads TGTGCCAGCAGCTTAGCCGGGACAGATAAAAACATTCAGTACTTC. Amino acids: CASSLAGTDKNIQYF. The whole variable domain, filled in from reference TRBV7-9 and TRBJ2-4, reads DTGVSQNPRHKITKRGQNVTFRCDPISEHNRLYWYRQTLGQGPEFLTYFQNEAQLEKSRLLSDRFSAERPKGSFSTLEIQRTEQGDSAMYLCASSLAGTDKNIQYFGAGTRLSVL.

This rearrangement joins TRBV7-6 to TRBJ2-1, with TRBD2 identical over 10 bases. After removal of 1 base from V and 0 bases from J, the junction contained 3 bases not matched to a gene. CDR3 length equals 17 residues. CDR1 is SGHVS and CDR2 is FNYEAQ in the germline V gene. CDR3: CASSLVAGGSSYNEQFF. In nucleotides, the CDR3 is TGTGCCAGCAGCTTAGTAGCGGGGGGTTCCTCCTACAATGAGCAGTTCTTC.

This CDR3 reads CASSLEQGPANYGYTF. In DNA form, the CDR3 reads TGTGCCAGCAGCTTAGAACAGGGGCCCGCTAACTATGGCTACACCTTC. The genes are TRBV5-6 and TRBJ1-2, with 7 bases fitting TRBD1. V lost 2 bases and J lost 0; bases outside the gene matches: 7. This CDR3 comprises 16 residues. Germline values: CDR1 SGHDT, CDR2 YYEEEE.

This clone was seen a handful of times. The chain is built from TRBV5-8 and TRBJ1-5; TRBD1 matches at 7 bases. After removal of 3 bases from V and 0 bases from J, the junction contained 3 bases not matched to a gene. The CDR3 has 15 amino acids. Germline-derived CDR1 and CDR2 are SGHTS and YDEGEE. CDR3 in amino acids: CASSWDSHSNQPQHF. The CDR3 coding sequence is TGTGCCAGCAGCTGGGACAGCCATAGCAATCAGCCCCAGCATTTT.

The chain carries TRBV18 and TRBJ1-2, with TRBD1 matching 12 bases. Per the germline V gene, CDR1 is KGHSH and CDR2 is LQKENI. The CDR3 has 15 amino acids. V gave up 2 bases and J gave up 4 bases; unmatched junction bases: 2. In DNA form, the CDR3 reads TGTGCCAGCTCACCAGGGACAGGGGGCGGCTATGGCTACACCTTC. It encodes CASSPGTGGGYGYTF.

This CDR3 reads CASSLGSSTGGTSDTQYF. In DNA, the CDR3 is TGTGCCAGCAGCTTAGGATCATCGACAGGGGGCACTTCAGATACGCAGTATTTT. The chain is built from TRBV7-9 and TRBJ2-3; the match to TRBD1 covers 10 bases. V lost 1 base to trimming and J lost 4 bases; unmatched junction nucleotides: 11. Germline CDR1 reads SEHNR; CDR2 reads FQNEAQ (reference sequence). The CDR3 has 18 residues. Combining the CDR3 with reference TRBV7-9 and TRBJ2-3 gives the whole variable domain DTGVSQNPRHKITKRGQNVTFRCDPISEHNRLYWYRQTLGQGPEFLTYFQNEAQLEKSRLLSDRFSAERPKGSFSTLEIQRTEQGDSAMYLCASSLGSSTGGTSDTQYFGPGTRLTVL.

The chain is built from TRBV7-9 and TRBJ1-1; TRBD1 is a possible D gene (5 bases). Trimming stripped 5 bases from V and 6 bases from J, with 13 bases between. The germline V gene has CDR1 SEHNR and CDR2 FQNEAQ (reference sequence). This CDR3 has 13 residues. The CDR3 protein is CASSPAREAEAFF. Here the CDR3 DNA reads TGTGCCAGCAGCCCAGCCAGGGAGGCTGAAGCTTTCTTT.

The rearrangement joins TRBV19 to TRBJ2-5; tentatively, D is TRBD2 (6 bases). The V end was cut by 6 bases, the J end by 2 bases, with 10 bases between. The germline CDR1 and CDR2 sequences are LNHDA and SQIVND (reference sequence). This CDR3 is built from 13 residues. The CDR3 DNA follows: TGTGCCAGTAGCTCCCGGGGGCAAGAGACCCAGTACTTC. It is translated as CASSSRGQETQYF.

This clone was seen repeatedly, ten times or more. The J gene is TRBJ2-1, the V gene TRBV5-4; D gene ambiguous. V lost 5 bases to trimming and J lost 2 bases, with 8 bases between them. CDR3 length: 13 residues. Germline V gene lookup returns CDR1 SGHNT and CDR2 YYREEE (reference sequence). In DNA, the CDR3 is TGTGCCAGCAGTTATGACACCTACAATGAGCAGTTCTTC. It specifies CASSYDTYNEQFF.

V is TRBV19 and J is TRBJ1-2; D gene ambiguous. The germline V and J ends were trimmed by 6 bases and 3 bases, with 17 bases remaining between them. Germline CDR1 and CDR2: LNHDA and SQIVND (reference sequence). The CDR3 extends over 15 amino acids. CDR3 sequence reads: CASSNYNAPYYGYTF. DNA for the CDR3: TGTGCCAGTAGCAACTACAATGCTCCGTACTATGGCTACACCTTC.

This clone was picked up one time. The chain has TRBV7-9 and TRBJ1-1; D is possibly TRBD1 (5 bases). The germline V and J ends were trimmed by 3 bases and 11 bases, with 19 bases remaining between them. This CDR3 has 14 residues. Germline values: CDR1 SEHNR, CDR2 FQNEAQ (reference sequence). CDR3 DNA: TGTGCCAGCAGCTTGGGGCAGGTGATGGGGTGGGCTTTCTTT. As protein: CASSLGQVMGWAFF.

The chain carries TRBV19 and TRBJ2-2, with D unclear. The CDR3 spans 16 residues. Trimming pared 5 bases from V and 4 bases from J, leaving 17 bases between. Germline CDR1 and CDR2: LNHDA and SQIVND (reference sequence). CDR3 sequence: CASSPLPGGITGELFF. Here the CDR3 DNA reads TGTGCCAGTAGTCCCCTCCCCGGCGGTATCACCGGGGAGCTGTTTTTT. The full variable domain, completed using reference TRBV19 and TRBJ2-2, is DGGITQSPKYLFRKEGQNVTLSCEQNLNHDAMYWYRQDPGQGLRLIYYSQIVNDFQKGDIAEGYSVSREKKESFPLTVTSAQKNPTAFYLCASSPLPGGITGELFFGEGSRLTVL.

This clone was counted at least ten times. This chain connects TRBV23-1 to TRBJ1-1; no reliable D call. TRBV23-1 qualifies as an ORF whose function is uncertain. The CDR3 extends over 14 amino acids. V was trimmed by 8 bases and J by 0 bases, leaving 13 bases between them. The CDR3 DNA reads TGCGCCAGCCATTATGAGCGCCTGAACACTGAAGCTTTCTTT. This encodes CASHYERLNTEAFF.

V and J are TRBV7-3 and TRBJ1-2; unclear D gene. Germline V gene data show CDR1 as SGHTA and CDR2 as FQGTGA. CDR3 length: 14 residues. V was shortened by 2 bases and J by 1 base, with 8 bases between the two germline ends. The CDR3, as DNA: TGTGCCAGCAGCTTAGCGCCATTTAACTATGGCTACACCTTC. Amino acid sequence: CASSLAPFNYGYTF.

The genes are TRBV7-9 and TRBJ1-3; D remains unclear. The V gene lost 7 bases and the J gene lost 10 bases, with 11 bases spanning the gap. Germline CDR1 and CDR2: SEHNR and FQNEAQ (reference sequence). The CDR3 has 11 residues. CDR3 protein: CASTIGDTIYF. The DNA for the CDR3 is TGTGCCAGCACCATTGGGGATACCATATATTTT.

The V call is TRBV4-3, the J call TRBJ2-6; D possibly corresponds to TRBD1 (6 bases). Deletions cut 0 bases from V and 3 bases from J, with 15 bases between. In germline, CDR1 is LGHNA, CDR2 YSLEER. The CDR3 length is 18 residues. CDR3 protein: CASSQEGALSGGANVLTF. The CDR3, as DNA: TGCGCCAGCAGCCAAGAGGGGGCGCTTTCGGGTGGGGCCAACGTCCTGACTTTC.

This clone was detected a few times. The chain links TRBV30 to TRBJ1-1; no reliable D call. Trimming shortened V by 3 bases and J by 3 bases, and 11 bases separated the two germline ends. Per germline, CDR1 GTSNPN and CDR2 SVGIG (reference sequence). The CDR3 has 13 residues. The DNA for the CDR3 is TGTGCCTGGAGCAGGCAACGGGACACTGAAGCTTTCTTT. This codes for CAWSRQRDTEAFF.

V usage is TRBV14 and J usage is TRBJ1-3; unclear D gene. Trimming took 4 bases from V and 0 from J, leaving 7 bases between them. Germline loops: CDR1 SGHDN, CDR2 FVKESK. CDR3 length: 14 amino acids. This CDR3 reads CASSLSNSGNTIYF. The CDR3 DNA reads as TGTGCCAGCAGCCTCAGTAACTCTGGAAACACCATATATTTT.